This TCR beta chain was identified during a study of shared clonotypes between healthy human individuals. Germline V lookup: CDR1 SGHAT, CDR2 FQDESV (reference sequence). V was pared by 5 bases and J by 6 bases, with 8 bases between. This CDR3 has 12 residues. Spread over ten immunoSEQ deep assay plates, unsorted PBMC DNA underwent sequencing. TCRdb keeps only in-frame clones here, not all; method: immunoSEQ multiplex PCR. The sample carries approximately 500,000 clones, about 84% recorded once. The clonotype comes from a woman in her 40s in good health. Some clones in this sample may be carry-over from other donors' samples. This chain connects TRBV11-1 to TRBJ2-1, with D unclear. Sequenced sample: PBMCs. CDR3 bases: TGTGCCAGCAGCCGACAAGCCAATGAGCAGTTCTTC. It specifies CASSRQANEQFF.